Below are 22 T cell receptor beta chains sequenced from a single sample in a study of control samples from healthy donors and cancer patients. Clones were sequenced by immunoSEQ multiplex PCR, and TCRdb holds only the in-frame ones, with some missing. The table records about 140,000 clones, around 90% of them present only once. The specimen was blood. These receptors were collected from a young man in good health.

This chain connects TRBV7-9 to TRBJ2-7; maybe TRBD1 (6 bases). V shed 3 bases and J shed 9 bases, with 12 bases lying between them. Germline V CDR1 and CDR2: SEHNR, FQNEAQ (reference sequence). The CDR3 extends over 12 amino acids. CDR3 amino acids: CASSFADSWQYF. The CDR3 DNA sequence: TGTGCCAGCAGCTTCGCGGACAGTTGGCAGTACTTC.

The J gene is TRBJ1-1, the V gene TRBV28, with D unclear. The CDR3 runs 13 residues. Germline V gives CDR1 MDHEN, CDR2 SYDVKM. Trimming pared 2 bases from V and 0 bases from J, leaving 4 bases between. This chain's CDR3 is CASSLEVNTEAFF. As DNA, the CDR3 is TGTGCCAGCAGTTTAGAGGTGAACACTGAAGCTTTCTTT.

The chain couples TRBV5-4 to TRBJ1-1; D perhaps matches TRBD1 (5 bases). V was pared by 0 bases and J by 5 bases, with 14 bases between. Germline CDR1 and CDR2: SGHNT and YYREEE (reference sequence). The CDR3 extends over 15 amino acids. The CDR3 sequence is CASSLGRAGGTEAFF. In DNA, the CDR3 is TGTGCCAGCAGCTTGGGCAGGGCGGGGGGAACTGAAGCTTTCTTT.

CDR3 DNA: TGTGCCAGCAGCCCCGGGGCAAATTTTGGCCCTAACACTGAAGCTTTCTTT. This sequence encodes CASSPGANFGPNTEAFF. The rearrangement links TRBV7-9 to TRBJ1-1; maybe TRBD1 (5 bases). CDR1 is SEHNR and CDR2 is FQNEAQ in the germline V gene (reference sequence). This CDR3 has 17 residues. Deletions cut 5 bases from V and 2 bases from J, with 21 bases between.

This clone was seen more than once but under ten times. V is TRBV7-9 and J is TRBJ2-3; D perhaps matches TRBD2 (5 bases). The CDR3 spans 13 residues. Germline CDR1 is SEHNR and CDR2 is FQNEAQ (reference sequence). V lost 2 bases and J 4 bases, leaving 7 bases between the germline ends. The CDR3 reads CASSLWGADTQYF. In nucleotides, the CDR3 is TGTGCCAGCAGCTTATGGGGAGCAGATACGCAGTATTTT.

The chain links TRBV9 to TRBJ1-2, with D possibly being TRBD1 (6 bases). V lost 0 bases to trimming and J lost 4 bases, with 16 bases between them. This CDR3 spans 16 amino acids. Per germline, CDR1 SGDLS and CDR2 YYNGEE. CDR3 coding DNA: TGTGCCAGCAGCGTAGGGCTGGCGGACAGCTCCTATGGCTACACCTTC. Its protein is CASSVGLADSSYGYTF. Full variable domain (remainder filled in from reference TRBV9 and TRBJ1-2): DSGVTQTPKHLITATGQRVTLRCSPRSGDLSVYWYQQSLDQGLQFLIQYYNGEERAKGNILERFSAQQFPDLHSELNLSSLELGDSALYFCASSVGLADSSYGYTFGSGTRLTVV.

The chain couples TRBV27 to TRBJ1-2, with D tentatively TRBD1 (6 bases). Trimming removed 3 bases from V and 6 bases from J, with 11 bases in between. In germline, CDR1 is MNHEY, CDR2 SMNVEV (reference sequence). The CDR3 runs to 13 residues. The CDR3 loop is CASSFTGNDGYTF. CDR3 sequence (DNA): TGTGCCAGCAGTTTCACAGGGAACGATGGCTACACCTTC.

The gene calls are TRBV30 and TRBJ1-1; unclear D gene. The CDR3 loop spans 13 amino acids. Germline V gives CDR1 GTSNPN, CDR2 SVGIG (reference sequence). V gave up 4 bases and J gave up 0 bases, with 9 bases separating them. DNA for the CDR3: TGTGCCTGGATAGGGCAGTTGAACACTGAAGCTTTCTTT. This encodes CAWIGQLNTEAFF.

The gene calls are TRBV11-2 and TRBJ2-3; no clear D gene. The germline CDR1 and CDR2 sequences are SGHAT and FQNNGV. V dropped 3 bases and J dropped 1 base, with 5 bases sitting between them. This CDR3 has 13 amino acids. In DNA form, the CDR3 reads TGTGCCAGCAGCTTTGGGGGCACAGATACGCAGTATTTT. This encodes CASSFGGTDTQYF.

V is TRBV11-3 and J is TRBJ2-2; 11 bases agree with TRBD2. The CDR3 contains 19 residues. The V gene end was trimmed by 2 bases and the J gene end by 3 bases; junction bases not matched to a gene: 11. Germline V lookup: CDR1 SGHNT, CDR2 YENEEA. CDR3 nucleotide sequence: TGTGCCAGCAGCTTATCCCTAGCGGGGGGCAACGGGGACACCGGGGAGCTGTTTTTT. Encoded protein: CASSLSLAGGNGDTGELFF.

J is TRBJ1-2 and V is TRBV7-9; no reliable D call. Deletions cut 4 bases from V and 8 bases from J, with 14 bases between. Germline V gives CDR1 SEHNR, CDR2 FQNEAQ (reference sequence). This CDR3 contains 13 residues. For the CDR3, the DNA is TGTGCCAGCAGCTCCCCCTACGCGGAGGGCTACACCTTC. This encodes CASSSPYAEGYTF.

This sequence joins TRBV9 and TRBJ1-2; D might be TRBD1 (5 bases). V lost 3 bases to trimming and J lost 4 bases, with 10 bases between them. The CDR3 spans 13 residues. The germline V gene has CDR1 SGDLS and CDR2 YYNGEE. DNA for the CDR3: TGTGCCAGCAGCGCCGAAGGGACCTATGGCTACACCTTC. Residues: CASSAEGTYGYTF.

The V gene is TRBV9, the J gene TRBJ2-1, with TRBD2 as a possible D gene (5 bases). This CDR3 region has 13 residues. The germline V and J ends were trimmed by 2 bases and 4 bases, with 7 bases remaining between them. CDR1 and CDR2 from the germline V gene are SGDLS and YYNGEE. The CDR3: CASSVGEYNEQFF. The CDR3 DNA sequence: TGTGCCAGCAGCGTTGGGGAGTACAATGAGCAGTTCTTC.

This clone showed up just once. V gene TRBV15 combines with J gene TRBJ2-1; 8 bases fit TRBD2. This CDR3 has 15 amino acids. After removal of 1 base from V and 8 bases from J, the junction contained 7 bases not matched to a gene. Germline assignment: CDR1 LNHNV and CDR2 YYDKDF (reference sequence). CDR3 in DNA: TGTGCCACCAGCAGAGTGGACGGGGGGGCCGATGAGCAGTTCTTC. Translating it yields CATSRVDGGADEQFF.

The CDR3 here is CAITETQGLAGGNEQFF. Written as DNA, the CDR3 is TGTGCCATCACTGAAACCCAGGGACTAGCGGGGGGAAATGAGCAGTTCTTC. The chain has TRBV10-3 and TRBJ2-1; 15 nucleotides align to TRBD2. The trim removed 7 bases at V and 7 bases at J, leaving 11 bases unmatched. The germline V gene encodes CDR1 ENHRY and CDR2 SYGVKD. The length of the CDR3 is 17 residues.

The chain couples TRBV24-1 to TRBJ2-7; D is unresolved. Germline CDR1 and CDR2: KGHDR and SFDVKD. CDR3 length: 10 amino acids. Trimming cost V 7 bases and J 5 bases, with 5 bases left between them. CDR3 nucleotide sequence: TGTGCCACCAGGCCCCACGAGCAGTACTTC. This encodes CATRPHEQYF.

This rearrangement joins TRBV13 to TRBJ1-1; 9 bases fit TRBD1. The CDR3 is made up of 16 amino acids. Germline V gene data show CDR1 as PRHDT and CDR2 as FYEKMQ (reference sequence). Trimming removed 3 bases from V and 0 bases from J; junction bases left unmatched: 5. This CDR3 is CASSFGTGNMNTEAFF. In nucleotides, the CDR3 is TGTGCCAGCAGCTTCGGGACAGGGAACATGAACACTGAAGCTTTCTTT.

This clone was observed a single time. The chain carries TRBV2 and TRBJ1-5, with TRBD1 matching over 7 bases. The CDR3 runs 13 residues. In germline, CDR1 is SNHLY, CDR2 FYNNEI. V dropped 8 bases and J dropped 7; count of bases not matched to a gene: 8. The CDR3 reads CASGDRVIQPQHF. CDR3 coding DNA: TGTGCCAGCGGCGACAGGGTTATCCAGCCCCAGCATTTT.

This chain links TRBV28 with TRBJ2-1; 8 bases map to TRBD1. Germline assignment: CDR1 MDHEN and CDR2 SYDVKM. The trim removed 5 bases at V and 1 base at J, leaving 10 bases unmatched. The CDR3 runs to 17 residues. The DNA of the CDR3 is TGTGCCAGCAGTCAGTTCAGGGGGCGCGGGTCCTACAATGAGCAGTTCTTC. This gives the protein CASSQFRGRGSYNEQFF.

V and J are TRBV27 and TRBJ1-1; D unclear. Germline values: CDR1 MNHEY, CDR2 SMNVEV (reference sequence). Trimming took 0 bases from V and 0 from J, leaving 14 bases between them. This CDR3 is built from 17 residues. The DNA of the CDR3 is TGTGCCAGCAGTTTATCCTATTCAATAATGGTGAACACTGAAGCTTTCTTT. Its translation: CASSLSYSIMVNTEAFF.

This chain joins TRBV19 and TRBJ2-2; no firm D call. From germline, CDR1 is LNHDA and CDR2 SQIVND (reference sequence). The CDR3 loop spans 14 amino acids. Trimming stripped 5 bases from V and 3 bases from J, with 10 bases between. CDR3 sequence reads: CASSFEVYTGELFF. For the CDR3, the DNA is TGTGCCAGTAGTTTTGAGGTCTACACCGGGGAGCTGTTTTTT. The entire variable domain, with the rest obtained from reference TRBV19 and TRBJ2-2, is as follows: DGGITQSPKYLFRKEGQNVTLSCEQNLNHDAMYWYRQDPGQGLRLIYYSQIVNDFQKGDIAEGYSVSREKKESFPLTVTSAQKNPTAFYLCASSFEVYTGELFFGEGSRLTVL.

In its sample, this clone was seen a few times. The chain employs TRBV6-1 and TRBJ2-3; D is unclear. This CDR3 spans 15 amino acids. Trimming pared 1 base from V and 3 bases from J, leaving 11 bases between. The germline gives CDR1 MNHNS, CDR2 SASEGT. CDR3 in amino acids: CASSEVRAGTDTQYF. CDR3 bases: TGTGCCAGCAGTGAAGTAAGGGCTGGTACAGATACGCAGTATTTT.